The 12 T cell receptor beta chains listed next were all sequenced from one sample in a study of metastatic and nonmetastatic thyroid tumors (TCRdb year 2020). The library was obtained by PCR. Sequencer: Illumina HiSeq 4000. TCRdb reprocessing: public reads trimmed at Q25 with fastp, clones called with MiXCR, in-frame beta chains kept. This sample has about 33,000 clones in its table, and 15% to 20% of those were observed once. The ten largest clones capture about 4.8% of the sample. No treatment had been received by any patient before thyroid surgery. Sequenced material: blood. All receptors derive from a female donor with papillary thyroid cancer or a benign thyroid nodule (not recorded which). Some clones in this sample may be carry-over from other donors' samples.

The table lists this clone with many counts. The chain combines TRBV2 with TRBJ2-1, with a weak D call TRBD1 (5 bases). Trimming cost V 10 bases and J 0 bases, with 16 bases left between them. The CDR3 contains 15 residues. Germline loops: CDR1 SNHLY, CDR2 FYNNEI. Here the CDR3 reads CAIGHPDDSYNEQFF. CDR3 sequence (DNA): TGTGCCATCGGACATCCGGACGACTCCTACAATGAGCAGTTCTTC. The full variable domain, completed using reference TRBV2 and TRBJ2-1, is EPEVTQTPSHQVTQMGQEVILRCVPISNHLYFYWYRQILGQKVEFLVSFYNNEISEKSEIFDDQFSVERPDGSNFTLKIRSTKLEDSAMYFCAIGHPDDSYNEQFFGPGTRLTVL.

This clone was seen repeatedly, ten times or more. The rearrangement joins TRBV10-3 to TRBJ2-1; 9 bases fit TRBD2. V shed 0 bases, J shed 5 bases, and the junction held 11 bases outside the gene matches. The CDR3 has 18 residues. Germline V gene data show CDR1 as ENHRY and CDR2 as SYGVKD. CDR3 protein: CAISESIATRTSDNEQFF. In DNA form, the CDR3 reads TGTGCCATCAGTGAGTCAATCGCAACAAGGACTAGCGACAATGAGCAGTTCTTC.

This clone has a count of ten or more. V gene TRBV5-1 combines with J gene TRBJ2-1; no definite D call. Germline V gene lookup returns CDR1 SGHRS and CDR2 YFSETQ. This CDR3 region has 14 residues. V lost 0 bases to trimming and J lost 0 bases, with 4 bases between them. CDR3 sequence (DNA): TGCGCCAGCAGCTTGGTGGGCTCCTACAATGAGCAGTTCTTC. Residues: CASSLVGSYNEQFF.

The gene calls are TRBV7-2 and TRBJ2-1; D is unresolved. Germline V gene lookup returns CDR1 SGHTA and CDR2 FQGNSA. The CDR3 runs to 14 residues. The V end was cut by 7 bases, the J end by 10 bases, with 20 bases between. In DNA form, the CDR3 reads TGTGCCAGCATTTCCAGGATGGTCGCGAGGGAGCAGTTCTTC. It is translated as CASISRMVAREQFF.

Many counts were recorded for this clone. Other DNA sequences from this sample encode an identical CDR3 as well. The chain links TRBV9 to TRBJ1-1; 7 nucleotides align to TRBD1. The junction had 13 bases not matched to a gene; V was cut back by 4 bases and J by 4 bases. This CDR3 comprises 16 residues. CDR1 is SGDLS, CDR2 YYNGEE, per germline. In DNA form, the CDR3 reads TGTGCCAGCAGCTCAGACACAGGGGAGAGGAGCACTGAAGCTTTCTTT. Translated, it gives CASSSDTGERSTEAFF.

The rearrangement links TRBV20-1 to TRBJ2-7, with D maybe TRBD1 (6 bases). From germline, CDR1 is DFQATT and CDR2 SNEGSKA (reference sequence). The ends were cut back, 7 bases at V and 6 bases at J, with 19 bases in the middle. This CDR3 region has 13 residues. For the CDR3, the DNA is TGCAGTGAAGGTCCATCAGGGGAAGGCGAGCAGTACTTC. This encodes CSEGPSGEGEQYF.

In this sample, this clone turned up a few times. This chain connects TRBV27 to TRBJ2-7; D call uncertain. CDR3 length equals 15 residues. Between the trimmed V and J ends, which lost 7 bases and 0 bases, there was a span of 16 bases. CDR1 MNHEY and CDR2 SMNVEV come from the germline V gene (reference sequence). The chain's CDR3 is CASILSWAVSYEQYF. The CDR3, as DNA: TGTGCCAGCATTCTATCTTGGGCGGTCTCCTACGAGCAGTACTTC.

In this sample, this clone turned up many times. This chain uses TRBV24-1 with TRBJ2-1, with 10 bases matching TRBD2. This CDR3 region has 17 residues. CDR1 is KGHDR and CDR2 is SFDVKD in the germline V gene. Losses at the gene ends were 2 bases for V and 7 bases for J; bases not matched to a gene: 10. The DNA for the CDR3 is TGTGCCACCAGTGATTCGGCTAGCGGGGGTAGAGAGAATGAGCAGTTCTTC. Protein sequence: CATSDSASGGRENEQFF.

This clone was recorded many times. The chain links TRBV30 to TRBJ2-3; D possibly corresponds to TRBD1 (6 bases). Germline assignment: CDR1 GTSNPN and CDR2 SVGIG (reference sequence). Trimming took off 4 bases at V and 6 bases at J, with 14 bases between the two ends. This CDR3 is 13 amino acids long. The CDR3 sequence is CAWTGASRDTQYF. The DNA for the CDR3 is TGTGCCTGGACAGGGGCCTCTAGGGATACGCAGTATTTT.

This clone was counted at least ten times. The rearrangement links TRBV5-1 to TRBJ2-5; TRBD2 agrees at 7 bases. Germline CDR1 reads SGHRS; CDR2 reads YFSETQ. This CDR3 has 17 residues. The V gene end was trimmed by 0 bases and the J gene end by 2 bases; junction bases not matched to a gene: 10. The CDR3: CASSLAVGLAEQETQYF. CDR3 coding DNA: TGCGCCAGCAGCTTGGCAGTGGGTCTAGCGGAACAAGAGACCCAGTACTTC.

In the case of this clone: This may arise from a read error, as a much more abundant clone is one base away. V and J are TRBV9 and TRBJ2-3, with D hard to call. Germline CDR1 is SGDLS and CDR2 is YYNGEE. Trimming left V 2 bases short and J 4 bases short, with 8 bases between. The CDR3 sequence is 13 residues long. The chain's CDR3 is CASSVSPPDTQYF. The CDR3 DNA follows: TGTGCCAGCAGCGTGTCCCCCCCAGATACGCAGTATTTT. Complete variable domain (other parts from reference TRBV9 and TRBJ2-3): DSGVTQTPKHLITATGQRVTLRCSPRSGDLSVYWYQQSLDQGLQFLIQYYNGEERAKGNILERFSAQQFPDLHSELNLSSLELGDSALYFCASSVSPPDTQYFGPGTRLTVL.

Ten or more counts support this clone. The chain links TRBV9 to TRBJ1-2; 9 nucleotides align to TRBD1. Germline V gene lookup returns CDR1 SGDLS and CDR2 YYNGEE. With 3 bases clipped from V and 2 bases from J, the junction kept 5 bases outside the gene matches. The CDR3 has 15 residues. The CDR3 is CASSGPGQGNYGYTF. As DNA, the CDR3 is TGTGCCAGCAGCGGTCCGGGACAGGGAAACTATGGCTACACCTTC.